This TCR beta chain was sequenced for a study of patients and donors after allogeneic stem cell transplantation. This CDR3 region has 13 residues. V lost 4 bases and J lost 4, with 7 bases in between. Germline V gene data show CDR1 as MNHNS and CDR2 as SASEGT. One entry per CDR3 protein results from TCRdb running MiXCR on the RT-PCR reads. Of about 960,000 distinct CDR3 sequences listed, approximately 19% are singletons. The receptor was isolated from a human donor who was either an allogeneic HSCT recipient or a stem cell or donor lymphocyte infusion donor (not recorded which). It is not recorded whose cells these are; they may come from a transplant donor. Sequencing input: blood, either unsorted or a sorted T cell fraction (not recorded which). This sequence joins TRBV6-1 and TRBJ2-2; D is undetermined. CDR3 nucleotides: TGTGCCAGCAGTGTTTCAGTCACCGGGGAGCTGTTTTTT. Protein sequence: CASSVSVTGELFF.